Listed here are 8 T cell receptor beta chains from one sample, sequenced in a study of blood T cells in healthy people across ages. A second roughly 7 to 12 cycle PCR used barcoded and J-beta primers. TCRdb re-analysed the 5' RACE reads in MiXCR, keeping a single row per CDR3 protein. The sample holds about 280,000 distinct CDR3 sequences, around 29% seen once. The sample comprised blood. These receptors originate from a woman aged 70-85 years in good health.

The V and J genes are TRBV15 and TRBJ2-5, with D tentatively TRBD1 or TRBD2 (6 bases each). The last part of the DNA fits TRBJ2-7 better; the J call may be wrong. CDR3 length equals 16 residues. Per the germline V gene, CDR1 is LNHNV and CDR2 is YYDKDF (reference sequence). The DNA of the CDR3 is TGTGCCACCAGCAGGTTGGGGGGCTCAAAGTTCTACGAGCAGTACTTC. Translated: CATSRLGGSKFYEQYF.

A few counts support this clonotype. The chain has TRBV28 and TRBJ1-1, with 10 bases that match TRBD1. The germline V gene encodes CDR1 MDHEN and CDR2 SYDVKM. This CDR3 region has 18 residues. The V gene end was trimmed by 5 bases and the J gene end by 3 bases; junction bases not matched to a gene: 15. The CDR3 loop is CASSTNTGTGVSYTEAFF. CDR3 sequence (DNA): TGTGCCAGCAGTACCAATACCGGGACAGGGGTATCCTACACTGAAGCTTTCTTT. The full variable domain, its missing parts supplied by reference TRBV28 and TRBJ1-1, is DVKVTQSSRYLVKRTGEKVFLECVQDMDHENMFWYRQDPGLGLRLIYFSYDVKMKEKGDIPEGYSVSREKKERFSLILESASTNQTSMYLCASSTNTGTGVSYTEAFFGQGTRLTVV.

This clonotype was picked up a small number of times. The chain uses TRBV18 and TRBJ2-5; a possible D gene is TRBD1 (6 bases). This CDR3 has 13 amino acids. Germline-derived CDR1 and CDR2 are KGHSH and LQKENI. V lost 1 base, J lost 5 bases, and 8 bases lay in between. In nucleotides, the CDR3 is TGTGCCAGCTCACCACATCAGGGGGAGACCCAGTACTTC. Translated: CASSPHQGETQYF.

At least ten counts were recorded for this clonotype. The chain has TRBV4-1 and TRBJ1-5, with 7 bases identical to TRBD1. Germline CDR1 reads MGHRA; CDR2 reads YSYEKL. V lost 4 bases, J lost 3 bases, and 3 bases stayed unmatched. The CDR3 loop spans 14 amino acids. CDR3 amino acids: CASSLQGTNQPQHF. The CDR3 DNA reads TGCGCCAGCAGCCTACAGGGGACCAATCAGCCCCAGCATTTT.

The CDR3 bases are TGCAGTGCTACCGACGGGGGCTACGAGCAGTACTTC. Its protein product is CSATDGGYEQYF. The chain joins TRBV20-1 to TRBJ2-7, with D maybe TRBD2 (6 bases). The CDR3 is made up of 12 amino acids. Trimming took 4 bases from V and 3 from J, leaving 10 bases between them. Germline CDR1 and CDR2: DFQATT and SNEGSKA (reference sequence).

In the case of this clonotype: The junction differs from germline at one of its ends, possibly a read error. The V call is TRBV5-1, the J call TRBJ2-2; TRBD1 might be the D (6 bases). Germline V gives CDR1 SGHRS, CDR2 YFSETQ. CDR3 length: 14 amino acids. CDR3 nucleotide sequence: TGCACCAGCTTCCCAGGGGCAGGGACCGGGGAGCTGTTTTTT. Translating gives CTSFPGAGTGELFF.

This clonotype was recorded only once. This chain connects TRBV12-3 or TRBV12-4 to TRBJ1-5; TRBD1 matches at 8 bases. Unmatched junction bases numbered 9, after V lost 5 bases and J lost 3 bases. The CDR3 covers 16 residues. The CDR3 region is CASSPPGQVFNQPQHF. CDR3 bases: TGTGCCAGCAGTCCGCCGGGACAGGTGTTCAATCAGCCCCAGCATTTT.

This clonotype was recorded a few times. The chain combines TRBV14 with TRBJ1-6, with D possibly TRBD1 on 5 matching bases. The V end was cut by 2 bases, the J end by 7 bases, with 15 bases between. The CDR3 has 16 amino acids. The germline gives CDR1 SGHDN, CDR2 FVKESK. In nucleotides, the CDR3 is TGTGCCAGCAGCCAATTCGCAGGGTTGTTGAATTCACCCCTCCACTTT. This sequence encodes CASSQFAGLLNSPLHF.